This is a list of T cell receptor beta chains from one sample in a study of blood T cells in healthy people across ages. TCRdb re-called the 5' RACE reads through MiXCR, storing one row per CDR3 protein. The data contain 600,000 to 850,000 distinct CDR3 sequences, around 25% of them seen just once; the ten biggest clones take up 9.4%. This same sample was also taken into another study, of T cells of mothers and their children.

Sequencing was carried out using blood. The receptors come from a boy between 10 and 17 years old in good health. CDR3s include the opening cysteine and the closing phenylalanine or tryptophan. The D gene is left open where the match is weak. For some rows the clone size is stated as once, few or many, or as a class when expanded; others skip it.

d_gene: TRBD1
j_gene: TRBJ2-7
abundance: few
v_gene: TRBV7-9
CDR3aa: CASSLGQGLLYEQYF
CDR3nt: TGTGCCAGCAGCTTAGGACAGGGGTTGCTCTACGAGCAGTACTTC

d_gene: TRBD1
j_gene: TRBJ2-2
abundance: -
v_gene: TRBV12-3/TRBV12-4
CDR3aa: CAGQDDTGELFF
CDR3nt: TGTGCCGGACAGGACGACACCGGGGAGCTGTTTTTT

d_gene: -
j_gene: TRBJ1-5
abundance: few
v_gene: TRBV7-2
CDR3aa: CASSMPGYNQPQHF
CDR3nt: TGTGCCAGCAGCATGCCCGGGTACAATCAGCCCCAGCATTTT

d_gene: -
j_gene: TRBJ2-4
abundance: few
v_gene: TRBV21-1
CDR3aa: CASSKRPGRIKAKNIQYF
CDR3nt: TGTGCCAGCAGCAAAAGGCCAGGGAGGATTAAAGCCAAAAACATTCAGTACTTC

d_gene: -
j_gene: TRBJ2-7
abundance: few
v_gene: TRBV6-2/TRBV6-3
CDR3aa: CASSMKSEQYF
CDR3nt: TGTGCCAGCAGTATGAAGAGCGAGCAGTACTTC

d_gene: -
j_gene: TRBJ2-1
abundance: -
v_gene: TRBV20-1
CDR3aa: CSARERRGSYNEQFF
CDR3nt: TGCAGTGCTAGAGAGCGCCGAGGGTCCTACAATGAGCAGTTCTTC

d_gene: TRBD1
j_gene: TRBJ2-1
abundance: -
v_gene: TRBV3-1
CDR3aa: CASSQPGTGENEQFF
CDR3nt: TGTGCCAGCAGCCAGCCCGGGACAGGGGAGAATGAGCAGTTCTTC

d_gene: -
j_gene: TRBJ1-2
abundance: few
v_gene: TRBV9
CDR3aa: CASSVSSLYGYTF
CDR3nt: TGTGCCAGCAGCGTCTCCAGCCTCTATGGCTACACCTTC

d_gene: -
j_gene: TRBJ2-5
abundance: few
v_gene: TRBV20-1
CDR3aa: CSARDGQGQYF
CDR3nt: TGCAGTGCTAGAGATGGGCAGGGGCAGTACTTC

d_gene: TRBD2
j_gene: TRBJ2-7
abundance: few
v_gene: TRBV12-3/TRBV12-4
CDR3aa: CASSPRTSGDSYEQYF
CDR3nt: TGTGCCAGCAGTCCCCGGACTAGCGGGGATTCCTACGAGCAGTACTTC

d_gene: -
j_gene: TRBJ2-5
abundance: -
v_gene: TRBV5-1
CDR3aa: CASSFSGVQETQYF
CDR3nt: TGCGCCAGCAGCTTCTCGGGGGTACAAGAGACCCAGTACTTC

d_gene: -
j_gene: TRBJ2-1
abundance: -
v_gene: TRBV9
CDR3aa: CASSLEQGAGGNEQFF
CDR3nt: TGTGCCAGCAGCCTCGAACAGGGGGCGGGGGGCAATGAGCAGTTCTTC

d_gene: -
j_gene: TRBJ2-7
abundance: few
v_gene: TRBV10-3
CDR3aa: CAISPDTGTYEQYF
CDR3nt: TGTGCCATCAGCCCGGACACAGGTACCTACGAGCAGTACTTC

d_gene: TRBD1
j_gene: TRBJ1-3
abundance: few
v_gene: TRBV15
CDR3aa: CATSRAGQGGRNTIYF
CDR3nt: TGTGCCACCAGCAGAGCGGGACAGGGCGGCAGGAACACCATATATTTT

d_gene: -
j_gene: TRBJ2-5
abundance: -
v_gene: TRBV2
CDR3aa: CASTPWETQYF
CDR3nt: TGTGCCAGCACCCCATGGGAGACCCAGTACTTC

d_gene: TRBD1
j_gene: TRBJ2-7
abundance: few
v_gene: TRBV19
CDR3aa: CASSKLRDRAYEQYF
CDR3nt: TGTGCCAGTAGTAAACTGCGGGACAGGGCGTACGAGCAGTACTTC

d_gene: -
j_gene: TRBJ2-5
abundance: many
v_gene: TRBV5-1
CDR3aa: CASSSGVGAQETQYF
CDR3nt: TGCGCCAGCAGCTCCGGTGTGGGGGCCCAAGAGACCCAGTACTTC

d_gene: -
j_gene: TRBJ1-2
abundance: -
v_gene: TRBV20-1
CDR3aa: CSAPLGLDYGYTF
CDR3nt: TGCAGTGCTCCCTTGGGCTTGGACTATGGCTACACCTTC

d_gene: -
j_gene: TRBJ2-7
abundance: few
v_gene: TRBV4-1
CDR3aa: CASSQEGTYLEQYF
CDR3nt: TGCGCCAGCAGCCAAGAGGGAACGTACCTCGAGCAGTACTTC

d_gene: -
j_gene: TRBJ1-2
abundance: few
v_gene: TRBV19
CDR3aa: CASSEVRVSFYGYTF
CDR3nt: TGTGCCAGTAGTGAAGTTCGAGTCAGTTTTTATGGCTACACCTTC

d_gene: TRBD2
j_gene: TRBJ2-3
abundance: -
v_gene: TRBV6-5
CDR3aa: CASRLGSGRTDTQYF
CDR3nt: TGTGCCAGCAGACTGGGTAGCGGGCGTACAGATACGCAGTATTTT

d_gene: -
j_gene: TRBJ2-7
abundance: few
v_gene: TRBV3-1
CDR3aa: CASSQVTGGAFYEQYF
CDR3nt: TGTGCCAGCAGCCAAGTTACTGGCGGAGCCTTCTACGAGCAGTACTTC

d_gene: TRBD2
j_gene: TRBJ2-1
abundance: -
v_gene: TRBV7-3
CDR3aa: CASSSLAGGLSYNEQFF
CDR3nt: TGTGCCAGCAGCTCCTTAGCGGGAGGCCTCTCCTACAATGAGCAGTTCTTC

d_gene: -
j_gene: TRBJ2-6
abundance: -
v_gene: TRBV11-2
CDR3aa: CASSLDPGEANVLTF
CDR3nt: TGTGCCAGCAGCTTAGACCCGGGAGAAGCCAACGTCCTGACTTTC

d_gene: -
j_gene: TRBJ1-6
abundance: -
v_gene: TRBV28
CDR3aa: CASTGSSYNSPLHF
CDR3nt: TGTGCCAGCACGGGGAGCTCCTATAATTCACCCCTCCACTTT

d_gene: TRBD2
j_gene: TRBJ2-1
abundance: -
v_gene: TRBV20-1
CDR3aa: CSARVLAGRGYNEQFF
CDR3nt: TGCAGTGCTAGAGTTCTAGCGGGGAGGGGGTACAATGAGCAGTTCTTC

d_gene: -
j_gene: TRBJ1-2
abundance: -
v_gene: TRBV6-5
CDR3aa: CASRYEGAWGYTF
CDR3nt: TGTGCCAGCAGATACGAAGGGGCTTGGGGCTACACCTTC

d_gene: TRBD2
j_gene: TRBJ2-7
abundance: -
v_gene: TRBV28
CDR3aa: CASVTGGGYEQYF
CDR3nt: TGTGCCAGCGTAACGGGAGGGGGCTACGAGCAGTACTTC

d_gene: -
j_gene: TRBJ2-4
abundance: few
v_gene: TRBV5-1
CDR3aa: CANSFSGENIQYF
CDR3nt: TGCGCCAACAGCTTTTCAGGGGAAAACATTCAGTACTTC

d_gene: -
j_gene: TRBJ2-1
abundance: -
v_gene: TRBV7-6
CDR3aa: CASSSATDNEQFF
CDR3nt: TGTGCCAGCAGCTCGGCCACCGACAATGAGCAGTTCTTC

d_gene: TRBD2
j_gene: TRBJ2-5
abundance: -
v_gene: TRBV5-1
CDR3aa: CASSLQAGGSEETQYF
CDR3nt: TGCGCCAGCAGCCTGCAGGCGGGAGGATCGGAAGAGACCCAGTACTTC

d_gene: TRBD2
j_gene: TRBJ2-1
abundance: few
v_gene: TRBV29-1
CDR3aa: CSAEGGRGLAGAYSYNEQFF
CDR3nt: TGCAGCGCTGAAGGGGGCAGGGGACTAGCGGGAGCGTACTCCTACAATGAGCAGTTCTTC

d_gene: -
j_gene: TRBJ2-7
abundance: -
v_gene: TRBV13
CDR3aa: CASNSGMAEEQYF
CDR3nt: TGTGCCAGCAACTCCGGGATGGCCGAGGAGCAGTACTTC

d_gene: -
j_gene: TRBJ2-7
abundance: -
v_gene: TRBV6-1
CDR3aa: CASSETPGQAYEQYF
CDR3nt: TGTGCCAGCAGTGAGACCCCGGGACAAGCCTACGAGCAGTACTTC

d_gene: -
j_gene: TRBJ2-7
abundance: few
v_gene: TRBV28
CDR3aa: CASSLGSSKGAYEQYF
CDR3nt: TGTGCCAGCAGTTTGGGCAGCTCAAAGGGAGCCTACGAGCAGTACTTC

d_gene: TRBD2
j_gene: TRBJ2-1
abundance: few
v_gene: TRBV28
CDR3aa: CASSLGYAGVPYNEQFF
CDR3nt: TGTGCCAGCAGTTTAGGGTATGCGGGAGTGCCCTACAATGAGCAGTTCTTC

d_gene: TRBD1
j_gene: TRBJ1-1
abundance: -
v_gene: TRBV3-1
CDR3aa: CASVDEQGMNTEAFF
CDR3nt: TGTGCCAGCGTGGACGAACAGGGGATGAACACTGAAGCTTTCTTT